The 29 T cell receptor beta chains given below trace back to one sample, sequenced in a study of blood T cells in healthy people across ages. A second PCR of about 7 to 11 cycles used a sample-barcoded 5' primer and a J-beta primer mix. TCRdb used MiXCR to reprocess the 5' RACE reads, holding one entry per CDR3 protein. The table lists about 970,000 distinct CDR3 sequences, about 51% of them singletons, with roughly a fifth in the top ten. The source material was blood. The receptors come from a woman aged 60 to 75 in good health.

This chain connects TRBV4-1 to TRBJ1-2; a possible D gene is TRBD1 (5 bases). The CDR3 length is 17 residues. Per the germline V gene, CDR1 is MGHRA and CDR2 is YSYEKL. V was trimmed by 0 bases and J by 5 bases, leaving 19 bases between them. This chain's CDR3 is CASSQDSRAGRLYGYTF. The CDR3 bases are TGCGCCAGCAGCCAAGACTCCAGGGCCGGGAGATTATATGGCTACACCTTC.

The genes are TRBV7-2 and TRBJ2-1, with 12 bases fitting TRBD2. The J segment lost 5 bases and the V segment lost 5 bases, leaving 7 bases of the junction unmatched. The CDR3 runs 16 residues. Germline assignment: CDR1 SGHTA and CDR2 FQGNSA. The CDR3 DNA follows: TGTGCCAGCAGCCAGTGGACTAGCGGGATGGACAATGAGCAGTTCTTC. As protein: CASSQWTSGMDNEQFF.

This clonotype has more than one count but fewer than ten. The gene calls are TRBV28 and TRBJ1-2; 9 bases agree with TRBD1. This CDR3 has 14 residues. Germline assignment: CDR1 MDHEN and CDR2 SYDVKM. V lost 8 bases to trimming and J lost 6 bases; unmatched junction nucleotides: 10. The CDR3 DNA reads as TGTGCCAGCCGGGGACAGGGCCCAGCCGATGGCTACACCTTC. Translating it yields CASRGQGPADGYTF.

The chain is built from TRBV7-2 and TRBJ1-1, with D perhaps matching TRBD1 (6 bases). Looked up from germline, CDR1 is SGHTA and CDR2 is FQGNSA. V lost 6 bases, J lost 10 bases, and 18 bases lay in between. The CDR3 runs to 13 residues. The CDR3: CASRQQGGGGAFF. The CDR3 DNA sequence: TGTGCCAGCAGACAACAAGGGGGGGGTGGAGCTTTCTTT.

The chain's CDR3 is CASSYAPNTDTQYF. The CDR3 coding sequence is TGTGCCAGCAGTTACGCGCCAAACACAGATACGCAGTATTTT. The rearrangement joins TRBV6-5 to TRBJ2-3; no reliable D call. The germline V gene encodes CDR1 MNHEY and CDR2 SVGAGI. The CDR3 totals 14 residues. The ends were cut back, 2 bases at V and 2 bases at J, with 8 bases in the middle.

The rearrangement joins TRBV15 to TRBJ2-5; D possibly corresponds to TRBD2 (5 bases). The CDR3 is 17 amino acids. CDR1 is LNHNV and CDR2 is YYDKDF in the germline V gene (reference sequence). Trimming cost V 3 bases and J 3 bases, with 20 bases left between them. CDR3 sequence reads: CATSRVIGYHGEETQYF. The CDR3, as DNA: TGTGCCACCAGCAGGGTTATAGGCTACCACGGGGAAGAGACCCAGTACTTC.

This chain links TRBV5-1 with TRBJ1-2; 10 bases map to TRBD1. Germline CDR1 is SGHRS and CDR2 is YFSETQ. The trim removed 0 bases at V and 5 bases at J, leaving 10 bases unmatched. The CDR3 runs 17 residues. The chain's CDR3 is CASSLVGSRTGGYGYTF. CDR3 bases: TGCGCCAGCAGCTTGGTCGGTAGCCGGACAGGGGGTTATGGCTACACCTTC.

The V and J genes are TRBV27 and TRBJ2-7, with TRBD2 as a possible D gene (6 bases). CDR3 size: 15 residues. The V gene's germline CDR1 is MNHEY and CDR2 SMNVEV (reference sequence). Trimming left V 2 bases short and J 3 bases short, with 14 bases between. Written as DNA, the CDR3 is TGTGCCAGCAGTTTACTTCTGGGGGGTGACTACGAGCAGTACTTC. This encodes CASSLLLGGDYEQYF.

V usage is TRBV29-1 and J usage is TRBJ2-1; 11 bases map to TRBD2. Trimming cost V 6 bases and J 8 bases; bases outside gene matches: 9. Per germline, CDR1 SQVTM and CDR2 ANQGSEA. The CDR3 is 14 amino acids. The CDR3, as DNA: TGCAGCGTAACGGGACTAGCGGCCCTCCATGAGCAGTTCTTC. Its protein product is CSVTGLAALHEQFF.

V and J are TRBV4-2 and TRBJ1-1; a weak D match, TRBD1 (5 bases). V shed 1 base and J shed 3 bases, with 9 bases lying between them. This CDR3 region has 14 residues. CDR1 is LGHNA, CDR2 YNFKEQ, per germline. CDR3 loop: CASSQGRGDTEAFF. Here the CDR3 DNA reads TGTGCCAGCAGCCAAGGGAGGGGAGACACTGAAGCTTTCTTT.

The chain combines TRBV4-2 with TRBJ2-5, with 9 positions matching TRBD2. Germline-derived CDR1 and CDR2 are LGHNA and YNFKEQ. The J segment lost 11 bases and the V segment lost 0 bases, leaving 10 bases of the junction unmatched. The CDR3 runs to 15 residues. CDR3 in DNA: TGTGCCAGCAGCCAAGAGGGACTAGCCCGCGTGGAGCAGTACTTC. It codes for CASSQEGLARVEQYF.

The chain combines TRBV7-9 with TRBJ2-1; D is ambiguous. Germline-derived CDR1 and CDR2 are SEHNR and FQNEAQ (reference sequence). Trimming removed 6 bases from V and 0 bases from J, with 12 bases in between. There are 15 residues in the CDR3. This chain's CDR3 is CASSSPASSYNEQFF. The CDR3 nucleotides read TGTGCCAGCAGTTCTCCCGCGAGCTCCTACAATGAGCAGTTCTTC.

A few counts support this clonotype. This sequence joins TRBV20-1 and TRBJ2-1; perhaps D is TRBD1 or TRBD2 (5 bases each). From germline, CDR1 is DFQATT and CDR2 SNEGSKA (reference sequence). Trimming left V 3 bases short and J 4 bases short, with 16 bases between. CDR3 length equals 15 residues. The DNA for the CDR3 is TGCAGTGCTAGTCACCCGGGACGAGTGTACAATGAGCAGTTCTTC. It yields the protein CSASHPGRVYNEQFF.

The CDR3 sequence is CSAGGTHANYGYTF. CDR3 coding DNA: TGCAGTGCTGGGGGGACGCACGCTAACTATGGCTACACCTTC. The gene calls are TRBV20-1 and TRBJ1-2; possible D gene TRBD1, 5 bases. CDR1 and CDR2 from the germline V gene are DFQATT and SNEGSKA (reference sequence). Trimming left V 5 bases short and J 0 bases short, with 13 bases between. This CDR3 has 14 amino acids.

The sample holds a few counts of this clonotype. The rearrangement links TRBV3-1 to TRBJ1-1; D not resolved. Trimming removed 4 bases from V and 1 base from J, with 7 bases in between. This CDR3 has 13 residues. Germline V gene sequence: CDR1 LGHDT, CDR2 YNNKEL (reference sequence). CDR3 coding DNA: TGTGCCAGCAGCCCTTTCCGGAACACTGAAGCTTTCTTT. Residues: CASSPFRNTEAFF.

V is TRBV29-1 and J is TRBJ2-5, with 7 bases identical to TRBD2. The J call could be wrong; TRBJ2-7 is a better fit for the DNA end. The CDR3 is 14 amino acids. Germline lookup yields CDR1 SQVTM and CDR2 ANQGSEA. The CDR3 coding sequence is TGCAGCGTTGAGGCCGTGGGAGGGACCTACGAGCAGTACTTC. Residues: CSVEAVGGTYEQYF.

The chain carries TRBV4-1 and TRBJ1-2; D gene unclear. The germline CDR1 and CDR2 sequences are MGHRA and YSYEKL. The CDR3 consists of 16 residues. V shed 0 bases and J shed 5 bases, with 16 bases lying between them. The CDR3 DNA follows: TGCGCCAGCAGCCAAGACATCGACGGCAGGATGTATGGCTACACCTTC. It specifies CASSQDIDGRMYGYTF.

This clonotype has just a few counts. The gene calls are TRBV20-1 and TRBJ2-7; D may match TRBD1 or TRBD2 (6 bases each). This CDR3 has 15 residues. Germline V gene sequence: CDR1 DFQATT, CDR2 SNEGSKA (reference sequence). V lost 4 bases to trimming and J lost 6 bases, with 22 bases between them. CDR3 amino acids: CSATTSRGFPGEQYF. As DNA, the CDR3 is TGCAGTGCTACAACTAGCAGGGGTTTTCCAGGCGAGCAGTACTTC.

This sequence joins TRBV20-1 and TRBJ2-1; tentative D call: TRBD2 (6 bases). V shed 4 bases and J shed 3 bases, with 10 bases lying between them. The germline gives CDR1 DFQATT, CDR2 SNEGSKA (reference sequence). The CDR3 consists of 13 residues. Written as DNA, the CDR3 is TGCAGTGCTATCCCTAGCGTCTACAATGAGCAGTTCTTC. Its translation: CSAIPSVYNEQFF.

The chain links TRBV20-1 to TRBJ2-2, with D tentatively TRBD2 (6 bases). CDR1 is DFQATT, CDR2 SNEGSKA, per germline (reference sequence). Between the trimmed V and J ends, which lost 7 bases and 1 base, there was a span of 10 bases. CDR3 length: 13 residues. In DNA, the CDR3 is TGCAGTGTCGGCGGGAAGAACACCGGGGAGCTGTTTTTT. Its translation: CSVGGKNTGELFF.

The V call is TRBV5-5, the J call TRBJ2-2; perhaps TRBD2 as D (5 bases). There are 14 residues in the CDR3. CDR1 and CDR2 from the germline V gene are SGHKS and YYEKEE (reference sequence). Between the trimmed V and J ends, which lost 6 bases and 1 base, there was a span of 10 bases. CDR3: CASKISGNTGELFF. The CDR3 DNA is TGTGCCAGCAAAATCAGCGGGAACACCGGGGAGCTGTTTTTT. Filled out from reference TRBV5-5 and TRBJ2-2, the complete variable domain reads DAGVTQSPTHLIKTRGQQVTLRCSPISGHKSVSWYQQVLGQGPQFIFQYYEKEERGRGNFPDRFSARQFPNYSSELNVNALLLGDSALYLCASKISGNTGELFFGEGSRLTVL.

The J gene is TRBJ2-7, the V gene TRBV10-3; 10 bases fit TRBD2. J was trimmed by 5 bases and V by 4 bases; bases with no gene match: 2. The CDR3 has 13 residues. CDR1 ENHRY and CDR2 SYGVKD come from the germline V gene. The CDR3 loop is CAISGLAGDEQYF. The CDR3, as DNA: TGTGCCATCAGTGGACTAGCGGGTGACGAGCAGTACTTC.

The rearrangement links TRBV12-3 or TRBV12-4 to TRBJ2-1; D call uncertain. The CDR3 sequence is 12 residues long. Trimming shortened V by 4 bases and J by 6 bases, and 7 bases separated the two germline ends. The chain's CDR3 is CASSCGVNEQFF. For the CDR3, the DNA is TGTGCCAGCAGTTGTGGGGTCAATGAGCAGTTCTTC.

Note on this clonotype: A much larger clone lies one base from this, so it may be a read error. The gene calls are TRBV11-2 and TRBJ2-3; possibly TRBD1 for D (6 bases). The CDR3 length is 14 residues. Germline CDR1 is SGHAT and CDR2 is FQNNGV. The CDR3 DNA follows: TGTGCCAGCAGCTCCGACAGGAGCACAGAGACGCAGTATTTT. Its translation is CASSSDRSTETQYF.

The chain recombines TRBV7-7 with TRBJ2-5, with 13 bases lining up with TRBD2. The J call is doubtful: the DNA matches TRBJ2-7 better. This CDR3 has 15 amino acids. Germline CDR1 reads SSHAT; CDR2 reads FNYEAQ (reference sequence). CDR3 in amino acids: CASSSTGLAGDEQYF. The CDR3 bases are TGTGCCAGCAGCTCCACAGGACTAGCGGGGGACGAGCAGTACTTC.

V is TRBV2 and J is TRBJ1-1; unclear D gene. The V end lost 5 bases, the J end lost 7 bases, and 8 bases lay between the germline ends. Germline-derived CDR1 and CDR2 are SNHLY and FYNNEI. The CDR3 runs 11 residues. The CDR3 sequence: CASSQEFEAFF. The CDR3 bases are TGTGCCAGCAGTCAGGAATTTGAAGCTTTCTTT.

This sequence joins TRBV9 and TRBJ2-1; 10 bases are a match to TRBD2. V lost 3 bases and J lost 6; bases outside the gene matches: 18. The CDR3 is 19 residues long. Germline values: CDR1 SGDLS, CDR2 YYNGEE. The CDR3 DNA reads as TGTGCCAGCAGCGCGGGACGGACTAGCGGTCGGGGTCTGAGCAATGAGCAGTTCTTC. This encodes CASSAGRTSGRGLSNEQFF.

The rearrangement joins TRBV12-3 or TRBV12-4 to TRBJ2-7, with 7 bases matching TRBD1. The J call may not be correct, given that the DNA end is closer to TRBJ2-5. The CDR3 totals 15 residues. CDR3 residues: CASSVGTAALGTQYF. CDR3 coding DNA: TGTGCCAGCAGTGTTGGGACAGCGGCTCTAGGGACCCAGTACTTC.

There are a few counts of this clonotype. This rearrangement joins TRBV29-1 to TRBJ2-3; TRBD2 matches at 7 bases. Germline CDR1 SQVTM, CDR2 ANQGSEA. The V gene end was trimmed by 7 bases and the J gene end by 3 bases; junction bases not matched to a gene: 19. The CDR3 spans 17 residues. The CDR3 DNA is TGCAGCGCGAAATTATGGGGGATGGCGGGAGTAACAGATACGCAGTATTTT. Its translation is CSAKLWGMAGVTDTQYF.